The clone carrying this TCR beta chain was counted only a few times. Antigen unknown. There are 13 residues in the CDR3. V lost 4 bases to trimming and J lost 5 bases, with 14 bases between them. Germline CDR1 reads SQVTM; CDR2 reads ANQGSEA. Assay: immunoSEQ multiplex PCR; the TCRdb copy retains only in-frame clones and omits some. The sample consists of 40,000 or so clones, about 85% of them appearing once. The data stem from a study of graft-versus-host responses after intestinal transplantation. The wider study: Recipients across the board were started on anti-thymocyte globulin induction, then kept on tacrolimus and steroids for about 3 years.

Study findings and constraints: After transplant, early declines in HvG clones were associated with peak levels of circulating GvH clones.

Intraepithelial lymphocytes and lamina propria lymphocytes were released through processing of graft tissue. V is TRBV29-1 and J is TRBJ1-2; possibly TRBD1 for D (6 bases). The sequence came from a human patient who received an intestinal transplant, so some T cells may come from the graft donor. Sequences were derived from ileum tissue, sampled 200 to 210 days after intestinal transplant. CDR3 amino acids: CSVARTASYGYTF. DNA of the CDR3: TGCAGCGTTGCAAGGACAGCCTCATATGGCTACACCTTC.